Below, 21 T cell receptor beta chains from the same sample are listed, as sequenced in a study of CD8 T cells in Susac syndrome. RNA totalling 0.5 to 1 ug underwent reverse transcription with random hexamers. Each CDR3 protein gets one entry after TCRdb re-called the immunoSEQ multiplex PCR reads with MiXCR. The repertoire consists of around 130,000 distinct CDR3 sequences, with 85% to 95% occurring once and the leading ten covering over 0.095%. The sequenced sample consisted of CD4+ T cells from PBMCs. The receptor set was obtained from a human donor with multiple sclerosis.

The chain has TRBV9 and TRBJ2-1; the D is unclear. Trimming shortened V by 0 bases and J by 8 bases, and 15 bases separated the two germline ends. This CDR3 is built from 15 residues. CDR1 is SGDLS, CDR2 YYNGEE, per germline. The CDR3 loop reads CASSVESRFWDEQFF. In DNA form, the CDR3 reads TGTGCCAGCAGCGTAGAATCCAGGTTTTGGGATGAGCAGTTCTTC.

The chain links TRBV25-1 to TRBJ1-5; D may be TRBD1 (6 bases). From germline, CDR1 is MGHDK and CDR2 SYGVNS. V dropped 3 bases and J dropped 3 bases, with 9 bases sitting between them. This CDR3 has 14 residues. The CDR3 is CASSDLGHNQPQHF. The CDR3 DNA follows: TGTGCCAGCAGTGACCTGGGACACAATCAGCCCCAGCATTTT.

The chain uses TRBV6-5 and TRBJ1-2, with D tentatively TRBD1 (5 bases). Trimming took 8 bases from V and 7 from J, leaving 14 bases between them. CDR3 size: 12 residues. CDR1 MNHEY and CDR2 SVGAGI come from the germline V gene. CDR3 residues: CASGTRASGYTF. DNA for the CDR3: TGTGCCAGCGGGACCCGAGCATCTGGCTACACCTTC.

The chain links TRBV5-6 to TRBJ2-1, with no clear D. The CDR3 has 12 residues. Trimming shortened V by 2 bases and J by 10 bases, and 10 bases separated the two germline ends. The germline gives CDR1 SGHDT, CDR2 YYEEEE. DNA for the CDR3: TGTGCCAGCAGCTTAAGAAGGTACGAGCAGTTCTTC. This sequence encodes CASSLRRYEQFF.

In this sample, this clonotype turned up a few times. The chain joins TRBV6-2 or TRBV6-3 to TRBJ2-5; the D gene is possibly TRBD1 (6 bases). Trimming removed 8 bases at V and 5 bases at J, with 18 bases between. The CDR3 extends over 14 amino acids. The germline CDR1 and CDR2 sequences are MNHEY and SVGEGT. CDR3 nucleotide sequence: TGTGCCAGCTCCCGCGTGGGGGCTGGGGAGACCCAGTACTTC. Its protein is CASSRVGAGETQYF.

This chain connects TRBV2 to TRBJ1-1; a possible D gene is TRBD1 (6 bases). With 6 bases removed from V and 12 bases from J, the gap between germline ends came to 20 bases. The CDR3 has 13 amino acids. Germline assignment: CDR1 SNHLY and CDR2 FYNNEI. The CDR3: CASSNEGGTRPFF. CDR3 DNA: TGTGCCAGCAGCAACGAGGGGGGGACGAGGCCTTTCTTT.

This clonotype came up once. This sequence joins TRBV20-1 and TRBJ2-4; no definite D call. The CDR3 contains 13 residues. The V gene lost 1 base and the J gene lost 0 bases, with 4 bases spanning the gap. Looked up from germline, CDR1 is DFQATT and CDR2 is SNEGSKA (reference sequence). The CDR3 is CSARGVAKNIQYF. CDR3 DNA sequence: TGCAGTGCTAGAGGGGTAGCCAAAAACATTCAGTACTTC.

Here the CDR3 DNA reads TGTGCCAGCAGGAAATGGACTACCAGCAATGAGCAGTTCTTC. This translates into CASRKWTTSNEQFF. The rearrangement links TRBV2 to TRBJ2-1, with D possibly TRBD2 on 6 matching bases. Germline assignment: CDR1 SNHLY and CDR2 FYNNEI. The CDR3 contains 14 residues. V was clipped by 6 bases and J by 6 bases, with 15 bases between them.

The V and J genes are TRBV5-4 and TRBJ2-1; the match to TRBD2 covers 8 bases. With 1 base clipped from V and 6 bases from J, the junction kept 3 bases outside the gene matches. In germline, CDR1 is SGHNT, CDR2 YYREEE (reference sequence). The CDR3 totals 14 residues. This CDR3 reads CASSLREGGNEQFF. As DNA, the CDR3 is TGTGCCAGCAGCTTGCGGGAGGGGGGCAATGAGCAGTTCTTC.

The chain uses TRBV24-1 and TRBJ2-3; D call uncertain. Trimming stripped 4 bases from V and 2 bases from J, with 12 bases between. Germline CDR1 reads KGHDR; CDR2 reads SFDVKD. The CDR3 sequence is 15 residues long. This CDR3 is CATSDPGRYTDTQYF. For the CDR3, the DNA is TGTGCCACCAGTGACCCCGGACGGTACACAGATACGCAGTATTTT.

The chain joins TRBV28 to TRBJ1-5; maybe TRBD1 (5 bases). CDR1 MDHEN and CDR2 SYDVKM come from the germline V gene. This CDR3 contains 19 residues. V lost 5 bases and J 3 bases, leaving 26 bases between the germline ends. This CDR3 is CASSPQIWGFASLNQPQHF. CDR3 sequence (DNA): TGTGCCAGCAGTCCGCAAATTTGGGGGTTCGCCTCCCTCAATCAGCCCCAGCATTTT.

V is TRBV6-2 or TRBV6-3 and J is TRBJ1-4; TRBD1 is a possible D gene (5 bases). Per germline, CDR1 MNHEY and CDR2 SVGEGT. The V end was cut by 2 bases, the J end by 8 bases, with 12 bases between. CDR3 length equals 14 residues. As DNA, the CDR3 is TGTGCCAGCAGTTACGCCGGGACGGCCGAAAAACTGTTTTTT. Amino acids: CASSYAGTAEKLFF.

The chain carries TRBV4-2 and TRBJ2-7; no firm D call. With 3 bases removed from V and 4 bases from J, the gap between germline ends came to 10 bases. Germline-derived CDR1 and CDR2 are LGHNA and YNFKEQ. CDR3 length: 13 amino acids. The CDR3 region is CASSHPAAYEQYF. The CDR3 coding sequence is TGTGCCAGCAGCCATCCGGCAGCATACGAGCAGTACTTC.

The J gene is TRBJ2-2, the V gene TRBV5-4; 8 nucleotides agree with TRBD1. The CDR3 consists of 15 residues. Germline CDR1 is SGHNT and CDR2 is YYREEE (reference sequence). J lost 5 bases, V lost 5 bases, and 8 bases had no gene match. CDR3 region: CASSRPGGRTGELFF. CDR3 DNA sequence: TGTGCCAGCAGTAGGCCAGGGGGCAGGACCGGGGAGCTGTTTTTT.

CDR3 loop: CSASQGRGYTF. CDR3 nucleotide sequence: TGCAGTGCTTCCCAGGGGAGGGGCTACACCTTC. This sequence joins TRBV20-1 and TRBJ1-2; possible D gene TRBD1, 6 bases. This CDR3 region has 11 residues. With 5 bases removed from V and 8 bases from J, the gap between germline ends came to 12 bases. Germline V CDR1 and CDR2: DFQATT, SNEGSKA (reference sequence).

Only one count was recorded for this clonotype. The junction departs from the called germline gene at one end, perhaps through a read error. The chain uses TRBV3-1 and TRBJ2-1, with D maybe TRBD1 (5 bases). In germline, CDR1 is LGHDT, CDR2 YNNKEL (reference sequence). The CDR3 spans 12 residues. DNA for the CDR3: TGTGCCAGCAGCCAAGGACAGAATGCGCAGTTCTTC. Protein product: CASSQGQNAQFF.

This clonotype occurred once. The chain carries TRBV6-5 and TRBJ1-2; unclear D gene. The CDR3 is 14 amino acids. Germline assignment: CDR1 MNHEY and CDR2 SVGAGI. The V end lost 0 bases, the J end lost 3 bases, and 8 bases lay between the germline ends. Here the CDR3 DNA reads TGTGCCAGCAGTTACTCTGGGCAGGACTATGGCTACACCTTC. It translates to CASSYSGQDYGYTF.

The chain links TRBV20-1 to TRBJ2-3; 10 bases fit TRBD1. V lost 2 bases, J lost 5 bases, and 7 bases stayed unmatched. The length of the CDR3 is 15 residues. Germline V gene data show CDR1 as DFQATT and CDR2 as SNEGSKA (reference sequence). The CDR3 reads CSARRPGQGRDTQYF. DNA of the CDR3: TGCAGTGCTAGACGACCGGGACAGGGGCGAGATACGCAGTATTTT.

This chain connects TRBV29-1 to TRBJ1-2, with TRBD1 identical over 9 bases. The V and J ends lost 4 bases and 4 bases, in that order; junction bases with no gene match: 4. The CDR3 consists of 13 residues. The germline gives CDR1 SQVTM, CDR2 ANQGSEA. The CDR3 loop reads CSVVLQGAYGYTF. DNA for the CDR3: TGCAGCGTTGTCCTACAGGGGGCCTATGGCTACACCTTC. The complete variable domain, with remaining parts taken from reference TRBV29-1 and TRBJ1-2, reads SAVISQKPSRDICQRGTSLTIQCQVDSQVTMMFWYRQQPGQSLTLIATANQGSEATYESGFVIDKFPISRPNLTFSTLTVSNMSPEDSSIYLCSVVLQGAYGYTFGSGTRLTVV.

The V gene is TRBV20-1, the J gene TRBJ1-2; 7 nucleotides agree with TRBD1. The CDR3 is made up of 12 amino acids. The V gene end was trimmed by 5 bases and the J gene end by 8 bases; junction bases not matched to a gene: 8. Germline V CDR1 and CDR2: DFQATT, SNEGSKA (reference sequence). CDR3: CSAGRQGGGYTF. In nucleotides, the CDR3 is TGCAGTGCTGGACGACAGGGTGGAGGCTACACCTTC.

The chain joins TRBV28 to TRBJ1-2, with D possibly being TRBD1 (5 bases). From germline, CDR1 is MDHEN and CDR2 SYDVKM. The CDR3 totals 12 residues. Trimming removed 7 bases from V and 8 bases from J, with 14 bases in between. DNA of the CDR3: TGTGCCAGCACCACGGGACCTAGGGGCTACACCTTC. Amino acids: CASTTGPRGYTF.